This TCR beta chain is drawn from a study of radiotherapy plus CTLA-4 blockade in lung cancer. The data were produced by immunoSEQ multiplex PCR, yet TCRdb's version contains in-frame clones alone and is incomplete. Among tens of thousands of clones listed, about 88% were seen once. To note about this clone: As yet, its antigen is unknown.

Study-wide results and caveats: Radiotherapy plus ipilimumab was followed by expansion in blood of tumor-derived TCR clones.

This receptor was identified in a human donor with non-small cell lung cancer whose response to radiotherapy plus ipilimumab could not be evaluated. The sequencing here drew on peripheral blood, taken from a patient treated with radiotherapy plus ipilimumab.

The CDR3 loop is CASSYAVQNTEAFF. The CDR3 nucleotides are TGTGCCAGCAGTTACGCAGTACAGAACACTGAAGCTTTCTTT. This rearrangement joins TRBV6-5 to TRBJ1-1, with D unclear. The CDR3 covers 14 residues. Trimming cost V 2 bases and J 1 base, with 8 bases left between them. Germline values: CDR1 MNHEY, CDR2 SVGAGI.